This is a list of T cell receptor beta chains from one sample in a study of blood T cell repertoires in COVID-19. Measured with immunoSEQ multiplex PCR; TCRdb has only the in-frame clones, and not every one. The sample carries approximately 670,000 clones, around 90% recorded once. Sequencing used peripheral blood. The receptors originated from a woman aged 18 to 35 with acute or convalescent COVID-19. Both conserved end residues are part of each CDR3. The D gene is left open where the match is weak. The listing skips clone size in some rows; elsewhere it reads once, few, many or a size class.

>-|15|TRBJ1-2|TRBV5-6|-
CASSLVGEGRYGYTF
TGTGCCAGCAGCTTGGTTGGGGAGGGAAGGTATGGCTACACCTTC
>-|14|TRBJ1-1|TRBV9|TRBD1
CASREQGARTEAFF
TGTGCCAGCAGGGAACAGGGGGCGCGCACTGAAGCTTTCTTT
>-|12|TRBJ1-1|TRBV6-5|TRBD1
CASSRQGLEAFF
TGTGCCAGCAGTCGACAGGGGCTTGAAGCTTTCTTT
>-|13|TRBJ2-5|TRBV25-1|TRBD2
CASSEWGGQTQYF
TGTGCCAGCAGTGAATGGGGGGGACAGACCCAGTACTTC
>-|17|TRBJ1-2|TRBV6-1|TRBD1
CASSGYRGGVLNYGYTF
TGTGCCAGCAGTGGCTACAGGGGTGGAGTTCTAAACTATGGCTACACCTTC
>-|15|TRBJ2-7|TRBV15|TRBD1
CATSAGTGEVYEQYF
TGTGCCACCAGCGCAGGGACAGGGGAGGTCTACGAGCAGTACTTC
>-|18|TRBJ1-6|TRBV27|-
CASSLWAGSVSYNSPLHF
TGTGCCAGCAGTTTATGGGCAGGGTCGGTTTCCTATAATTCACCCCTCCACTTT
>-|17|TRBJ1-2|TRBV5-1|-
CASSETPFQGMGYGYTF
TGCGCCAGCAGCGAAACTCCCTTTCAGGGAATGGGCTATGGCTACACCTTC
>-|11|TRBJ1-1|TRBV24-1|-
CATSRGTEAFF
TGTGCCACCAGCAGGGGAACTGAAGCTTTCTTT
>few|17|TRBJ1-6|TRBV2|TRBD1
CASSEGPGQGANSPLHF
TGTGCCAGCAGTGAGGGCCCGGGACAGGGGGCTAATTCACCCCTCCACTTT
>-|13|TRBJ2-7|TRBV13|-
CASTSGDSYEQYF
TGTGCCAGCACCTCGGGAGACTCCTACGAGCAGTACTTC
>-|16|TRBJ1-2|TRBV11-2|-
CASSPPSGGSDYGYTF
TGTGCCAGCAGCCCCCCAAGCGGGGGCAGTGATTATGGCTACACCTTC
>-|13|TRBJ1-2|TRBV6-1|TRBD1
CASSEGQGQGYTF
TGTGCCAGCAGTGAAGGACAGGGTCAAGGCTACACCTTC
>-|13|TRBJ1-2|TRBV27|TRBD1
CASSLGQGGGYTF
TGTGCCAGCAGTTTGGGACAGGGGGGGGGCTACACCTTC
>-|13|TRBJ1-2|TRBV4-3|-
CASSQGAPYGYTF
TGCGCCAGCAGCCAAGGGGCCCCCTATGGCTACACCTTC
>-|13|TRBJ1-4|TRBV3-1/TRBV3-2|-
CASSQRGPEELFF
TGTGCCAGCAGCCAACGAGGGCCGGAGGAACTGTTTTTT
>-|14|TRBJ1-6|TRBV29-1|-
CSVGLAGKNSPLHF
TGCAGCGTCGGGCTCGCGGGGAAGAATTCACCCCTCCACTTT
>-|11|TRBJ1-4|TRBV20-1|-
CSASRGEKLFF
TGCAGTGCTAGCCGGGGGGAAAAACTGTTTTTT
>-|14|TRBJ1-2|TRBV5-1|TRBD1
CASSLEQGMNGYTF
TGCGCCAGCAGCTTGGAACAGGGGATGAATGGCTACACCTTC
>once|15|TRBJ1-2|TRBV7-9|TRBD1
CASSLMGQHVSGYTF
TGTGCCAGCAGCTTAATGGGACAGCATGTATCTGGCTACACCTTC
>-|13|TRBJ1-1|TRBV11-2|-
CASSLVPDTEAFF
TGTGCCAGCAGCTTAGTTCCGGACACTGAAGCTTTCTTT
>-|14|TRBJ1-5|TRBV2|-
CASGQGRSNQPQHF
TGTGCCAGCGGGCAGGGGAGAAGCAATCAGCCCCAGCATTTT
>-|14|TRBJ1-2|TRBV30|-
CAWSMQEVNYGYTF
TGTGCCTGGAGTATGCAGGAGGTTAACTATGGCTACACCTTC
>-|13|TRBJ1-4|TRBV29-1|-
CSVQGRMNEKLFF
TGCAGCGTTCAGGGGCGAATGAATGAAAAACTGTTTTTT
>-|16|TRBJ2-7|TRBV4-3|TRBD1
CASSQWGQGRSYEQYF
TGCGCCAGCAGCCAATGGGGACAGGGGCGCTCCTACGAGCAGTACTTC
>-|17|TRBJ2-7|TRBV5-5|TRBD1
CASSAGPVGQGPYEQYF
TGTGCCAGCAGCGCAGGACCTGTCGGACAGGGCCCCTACGAGCAGTACTTC
>-|14|TRBJ2-3|TRBV24-1|-
CATSELWTTDTQYF
TGTGCCACCAGTGAATTGTGGACAACAGATACGCAGTATTTT
>-|15|TRBJ1-6|TRBV6-5|TRBD1
CASSGQGGGNSPLHF
TGTGCCAGCTCAGGACAGGGGGGTGGTAATTCACCCCTCCACTTT
>-|13|TRBJ1-2|TRBV5-1|TRBD1
CASSLSTGDGYTF
TGCGCCAGCAGCTTGTCCACAGGGGATGGCTACACCTTC
>once|15|TRBJ2-5|TRBV3-1/TRBV3-2|TRBD2
CASSRTSGGAETQYF
TGTGCCAGCAGCCGGACTAGCGGGGGGGCAGAGACCCAGTACTTC
>-|17|TRBJ1-3|TRBV4-1|-
CASSLVALQGQGNTIYF
TGCGCCAGCAGCCTCGTAGCCCTACAGGGCCAAGGGAACACCATATATTTT
>once|13|TRBJ2-7|TRBV2|-
CASTRRGNYEQYF
TGTGCCAGCACCCGTAGGGGCAACTACGAGCAGTACTTC
>-|15|TRBJ1-2|TRBV5-1|TRBD1
CASSLGGGQAYGYTF
TGCGCCAGCAGCTTGGGGGGAGGACAGGCCTATGGCTACACCTTC
>-|17|TRBJ1-3|TRBV18|-
CASSPDSLPLSGNTIYF
TGTGCCAGCTCACCGGACAGTTTACCACTCTCTGGAAACACCATATATTTT
>-|12|TRBJ1-2|TRBV7-9|TRBD1
CASSARQGAQTF
TGTGCCAGCAGCGCACGTCAGGGGGCGCAAACCTTC
>-|18|TRBJ1-3|TRBV4-3|TRBD1
CASSQEPPPSGRGSTIYF
TGCGCCAGCAGCCAAGAACCGCCCCCCTCGGGCAGGGGGAGCACCATATATTTT
>-|15|TRBJ1-3|TRBV9|-
CASSVDGRGGNTIYF
TGTGCCAGCAGCGTAGATGGCCGGGGGGGAAACACCATATATTTT
>-|14|TRBJ2-1|TRBV15|-
CATRITGAYNEQFF
TGTGCCACCAGAATTACCGGAGCCTACAATGAGCAGTTCTTC
>-|17|TRBJ2-3|TRBV19|TRBD2
CASSRRGGGPAGDTQYF
TGTGCCAGTAGTCGCCGGGGGGGCGGGCCCGCGGGAGATACGCAGTATTTT
>once|13|TRBJ2-2|TRBV29-1|-
CSVVTRNTGELFF
TGCAGCGTTGTAACCAGGAACACCGGGGAGCTGTTTTTT
>-|14|TRBJ1-1|TRBV27|TRBD1
CASTQTGPSAEAFF
TGTGCCAGCACACAGACAGGGCCGAGCGCTGAAGCTTTCTTT
>-|13|TRBJ1-2|TRBV9|-
CASSQPPLLGYTF
TGTGCCAGCAGCCAACCCCCACTGTTAGGCTACACCTTC
>-|16|TRBJ2-1|TRBV5-6|TRBD1
CASSLLSGQGIHEQFF
TGTGCCAGCAGCTTGTTGTCAGGACAGGGTATTCATGAGCAGTTCTTC
>-|14|TRBJ2-2|TRBV10-3|-
CAIQGNANTGELFF
TGTGCCATTCAGGGAAACGCGAACACCGGGGAGCTGTTTTTT
>-|18|TRBJ2-2|TRBV7-9|-
CASSHRESFRVGTGELFF
TGTGCCAGCAGCCACAGGGAGAGTTTCAGGGTAGGAACCGGGGAGTTGTTTTTT